These 21 T cell receptor beta chains share one sample of origin, sequenced in a study of radiation and T cells in renal cell carcinoma. Libraries were prepared by immunoSEQ multiplex PCR; TCRdb keeps only in-frame clonotypes and omits some of them. Of some 30,000 clones detected, roughly 80% appear once; the ten largest clones hold 30% to 35%. Noted time point: blood 4 weeks post-SBRT, at nephrectomy. Treatment of the sample: 15 Gy SBRT to primary tumor, nephrectomy 4 weeks later. The sequencing used blood, collected from a patient whose treatment included radiotherapy and nephrectomy. The receptor set was obtained from a man in his 60s with renal cell carcinoma.

The chain has TRBV13 and TRBJ2-1; TRBD2 matches 10 bases. Germline V gives CDR1 PRHDT, CDR2 FYEKMQ (reference sequence). V gave up 4 bases and J gave up 8 bases; unmatched junction bases: 5. The CDR3 consists of 14 residues. The CDR3 nucleotides are TGTGCCAGCAGCTCTAGCGGGAGTAGCGATGAGCAGTTCTTC. It is translated as CASSSSGSSDEQFF.

In this sample, this clone turned up a few times. The genes are TRBV6-6 and TRBJ1-5; D is unresolved. CDR3 size: 14 residues. Between the trimmed V and J ends, which lost 6 bases and 0 bases, there was a span of 9 bases. Germline lookup yields CDR1 MNHNY and CDR2 SVGAGI (reference sequence). In nucleotides, the CDR3 is TGTGCCAGCAGCAGTCTACTTAGCAATCAGCCCCAGCATTTT. It translates to CASSSLLSNQPQHF.

The rearrangement links TRBV5-4 to TRBJ2-3; 11 positions agree with TRBD2. V was pared by 2 bases and J by 3 bases, with 5 bases of the junction left unmatched. This CDR3 is built from 16 residues. In germline, CDR1 is SGHNT, CDR2 YYREEE (reference sequence). The CDR3 coding sequence is TGTGCCAGCAGCTTACTGACTAGCGGGACGACAGATACGCAGTATTTT. This codes for CASSLLTSGTTDTQYF.

The chain has TRBV5-1 and TRBJ1-1, with D unresolved. CDR1 is SGHRS, CDR2 YFSETQ, per germline. Trimming stripped 0 bases from V and 3 bases from J, with 6 bases between. The CDR3 is 13 amino acids. CDR3 sequence (DNA): TGCGCCAGCAGCTTGGCTGGTTACACTGAAGCTTTCTTT. As protein: CASSLAGYTEAFF. Complete variable domain (other parts from reference TRBV5-1 and TRBJ1-1): KAGVTQTPRYLIKTRGQQVTLSCSPISGHRSVSWYQQTPGQGLQFLFEYFSETQRNKGNFPGRFSGRQFSNSRSEMNVSTLELGDSALYLCASSLAGYTEAFFGQGTRLTVV.

This chain uses TRBV6-5 with TRBJ1-5; 9 bases align to TRBD1. CDR3 size: 15 residues. Trimming took 4 bases from V and 6 from J; bases not matched to a gene: 7. Germline-derived CDR1 and CDR2 are MNHEY and SVGAGI. The CDR3 here is CASSLGTGWGQPQHF. The CDR3 DNA reads TGTGCCAGCAGTTTGGGGACAGGGTGGGGTCAGCCCCAGCATTTT.

The chain couples TRBV7-7 to TRBJ2-3, with 10 nucleotides matching TRBD1. This CDR3 spans 14 amino acids. The V segment lost 5 bases and the J segment 6 bases; nucleotides outside the gene matches: 5. CDR1 and CDR2 from the germline V gene are SSHAT and FNYEAQ (reference sequence). For the CDR3, the DNA is TGTGCCAGCAGCCCGACAGGGGGCCGTGATACGCAGTATTTT. It codes for CASSPTGGRDTQYF.

The chain couples TRBV7-8 to TRBJ2-7, with 9 nucleotides matching TRBD1. Unmatched junction bases numbered 0, after V lost 1 base and J lost 2 bases. This CDR3 is built from 14 residues. Per germline, CDR1 SGHVS and CDR2 FQNEAQ. The CDR3 sequence is CASSLGTGAYEQYF. The DNA of the CDR3 is TGTGCCAGCAGCTTAGGGACAGGGGCCTACGAGCAGTACTTC.

This clone was seen a handful of times. The chain combines TRBV29-1 with TRBJ1-1, with TRBD1 identical over 9 bases. The CDR3 length is 13 residues. In germline, CDR1 is SQVTM, CDR2 ANQGSEA. Germline trimming cut 5 bases from V and 7 bases from J; bases unmatched to any gene: 8. CDR3 bases: TGCAGCGTTACCCGAACAGGGGGCGGTGAAGCTTTCTTT. Translated: CSVTRTGGGEAFF.

The rearrangement uses TRBV5-1 and TRBJ2-7; D is ambiguous. The CDR3 covers 14 residues. Trimming removed 4 bases at V and 6 bases at J, with 17 bases between. Germline-derived CDR1 and CDR2 are SGHRS and YFSETQ. CDR3 amino acids: CASSPAEVPSEQYF. The DNA for the CDR3 is TGCGCCAGCAGCCCCGCTGAGGTCCCCTCCGAGCAGTACTTC.

This clone is termed medium-sized. This chain uses TRBV4-3 with TRBJ1-2, with unresolved D. Trimming took 4 bases from V and 1 from J, leaving 16 bases between them. The CDR3 totals 16 residues. Germline CDR1 and CDR2: LGHNA and YSLEER. The CDR3 sequence is CASSPTVGNYNYGYTF. The CDR3 DNA is TGCGCCAGCAGCCCTACCGTGGGTAATTATAACTATGGCTACACCTTC.

This chain links TRBV7-9 with TRBJ2-1; no clear D. The CDR3 is 15 amino acids. V lost 1 base and J lost 1, with 8 bases in between. Germline assignment: CDR1 SEHNR and CDR2 FQNEAQ (reference sequence). DNA for the CDR3: TGTGCCAGCAGCTTAGTATCCGGGTCCTACAATGAGCAGTTCTTC. This sequence encodes CASSLVSGSYNEQFF.

The chain uses TRBV29-1 and TRBJ1-1; D is unclear. V lost 5 bases and J lost 0, with 13 bases in between. This CDR3 has 14 amino acids. CDR1 and CDR2 (germline): SQVTM, ANQGSEA. The CDR3 loop reads CSVPGRRLNTEAFF. In DNA, the CDR3 is TGCAGCGTTCCTGGGCGTAGGCTGAACACTGAAGCTTTCTTT.

Here the CDR3 reads CASSESGSGRWDTQYF. In DNA form, the CDR3 reads TGTGCCAGCAGCGAATCAGGTAGCGGTCGATGGGATACGCAGTATTTT. The J gene is TRBJ2-3, the V gene TRBV9, with a tentative D call TRBD2 (6 bases). From germline, CDR1 is SGDLS and CDR2 YYNGEE. V lost 3 bases to trimming and J lost 6 bases, with 20 bases between them. The CDR3 runs 16 residues.

This rearrangement joins TRBV7-9 to TRBJ2-1, with D tentatively TRBD1 or TRBD2 (5 bases each). Trimming cost V 4 bases and J 10 bases, with 17 bases left between them. Germline values: CDR1 SEHNR, CDR2 FQNEAQ (reference sequence). This CDR3 is built from 14 residues. The CDR3, as DNA: TGTGCCAGCAGCTCGTGGGACCGGGACGGCGAGCAGTTCTTC. It translates to CASSSWDRDGEQFF.

The chain couples TRBV7-2 to TRBJ2-1, with 8 bases aligning to TRBD1. CDR1 is SGHTA, CDR2 FQGNSA, per germline. This CDR3 comprises 14 residues. V shed 6 bases, J shed 6 bases, and the junction held 7 bases outside the gene matches. The CDR3, as DNA: TGTGCCAGCAGTTCCCGGGACAGGTTCAATGAGCAGTTCTTC. Its translation: CASSSRDRFNEQFF. Together with reference TRBV7-2 and TRBJ2-1, the CDR3 gives the full variable domain: GAGVSQSPSNKVTEKGKDVELRCDPISGHTALYWYRQSLGQGLEFLIYFQGNSAPDKSGLPSDRFSAERTGGSVSTLTIQRTQQEDSAVYLCASSSRDRFNEQFFGPGTRLTVL.

The V gene is TRBV7-6, the J gene TRBJ2-7; TRBD1 matches at 10 bases. Germline loops: CDR1 SGHVS, CDR2 FNYEAQ. The junction had 6 bases not matched to a gene; V was cut back by 8 bases and J by 2 bases. The CDR3 is made up of 14 amino acids. The CDR3 DNA sequence: TGTGCCAGCGGCCCCGGGACAGGGGCCTACGAGCAGTACTTC. Translating gives CASGPGTGAYEQYF.

The V and J genes are TRBV19 and TRBJ2-1, with D tentatively TRBD1 or TRBD2 (5 bases each). The germline V and J ends were trimmed by 2 bases and 1 base, with 12 bases remaining between them. This CDR3 has 16 residues. CDR1 and CDR2 from the germline V gene are LNHDA and SQIVND (reference sequence). Here the CDR3 DNA reads TGTGCCAGTAGTATATCCGGGACCACGTCCTACAATGAGCAGTTCTTC. Translated: CASSISGTTSYNEQFF.

The chain joins TRBV4-3 to TRBJ1-2; D is possibly TRBD1 (5 bases). The CDR3 has 15 residues. The V end was cut by 0 bases, the J end by 2 bases, with 10 bases between. Looked up from germline, CDR1 is LGHNA and CDR2 is YSLEER. The CDR3 here is CASSQDPGGNYGYTF. DNA of the CDR3: TGCGCCAGCAGCCAAGATCCCGGGGGGAACTATGGCTACACCTTC.

V is TRBV7-9 and J is TRBJ2-5; 9 bases agree with TRBD1. The CDR3 extends over 16 amino acids. Germline CDR1 SEHNR, CDR2 FQNEAQ (reference sequence). Trimming cost V 5 bases and J 5 bases; bases outside gene matches: 12. CDR3 amino acids: CASSRPGTGRAETQYF. DNA for the CDR3: TGTGCCAGCAGCCGTCCCGGGACAGGGAGGGCGGAGACCCAGTACTTC.

The chain recombines TRBV27 with TRBJ2-3; weak D call: TRBD2 (5 bases). CDR1 is MNHEY and CDR2 is SMNVEV in the germline V gene (reference sequence). With 5 bases removed from V and 8 bases from J, the gap between germline ends came to 11 bases. The CDR3 sequence is 12 residues long. The CDR3 nucleotides read TGTGCCAGCAGTCGCCCCCGGGGTACGCAGTATTTT. Its translation is CASSRPRGTQYF.

The genes are TRBV2 and TRBJ2-3; D is ambiguous. V dropped 5 bases and J dropped 5 bases, with 8 bases sitting between them. Germline V CDR1 and CDR2: SNHLY, FYNNEI. This CDR3 comprises 12 residues. CDR3 amino acids: CASSFSVDTQYF. DNA for the CDR3: TGTGCCAGCAGTTTTAGTGTAGATACGCAGTATTTT.